This is a list of T cell receptor beta chains from one sample in a study of blood T cell repertoires in COVID-19. Libraries were prepared by immunoSEQ multiplex PCR; TCRdb keeps only in-frame clonotypes and omits some of them. The repertoire consists of a few hundred thousand clones, with 87% occurring once and the leading ten covering around 6%. The sample was PBMCs or T cells enriched from blood (not recorded which). The source is a woman in her 30s who had recovered from COVID-19. CDR3s include the opening cysteine and the closing phenylalanine or tryptophan. Fields, in order: J gene, V gene, clone size, D gene, CDR3 DNA, CDR3 protein. The D gene is left open where the match is weak. Expanded clones are given a class, and other clones once, few, many or no size at all.

j_call: TRBJ2-7; v_call: TRBV7-6; clone_size: once; d_call: TRBD1; cdr3_nt: TGTGCCAGCAGCACCAGGACAGGGGGCCTAACGAGCTCCTACGAGCAGTACTTC; cdr3_aa: CASSTRTGGLTSSYEQYF
j_call: TRBJ1-1; v_call: TRBV2; clone_size: NA; d_call: NA; cdr3_nt: TGTGCCAGCAGTGAAGCCAGGGCCTATAACACTGAAGCTTTCTTT; cdr3_aa: CASSEARAYNTEAFF
j_call: TRBJ2-1; v_call: TRBV18; clone_size: once; d_call: TRBD1; cdr3_nt: TGTGCCAGCTCCCCCGGGACAGTGGGCGAGTACGGGCTAAGGCATGAGCAGTTCTTC; cdr3_aa: CASSPGTVGEYGLRHEQFF
j_call: TRBJ2-2; v_call: TRBV11-3; clone_size: NA; d_call: TRBD1; cdr3_nt: TGTGCCAGCAGCTTAGATATTGTCGGACAGGCGAACACCGGGGAGCTGTTTTTT; cdr3_aa: CASSLDIVGQANTGELFF
j_call: TRBJ2-6; v_call: TRBV4-2; clone_size: NA; d_call: NA; cdr3_nt: TGTGCCAGCAGCCACCCCGACCGGGGGGCTCGGCTCTCTGGGGCCAACGTCCTGACTTTC; cdr3_aa: CASSHPDRGARLSGANVLTF
j_call: TRBJ2-7; v_call: TRBV11-2; clone_size: NA; d_call: TRBD1; cdr3_nt: TGTGCCAGCAGGGGGGACAGGCTAATCTACGAGCAGTACTTC; cdr3_aa: CASRGDRLIYEQYF
j_call: TRBJ2-5; v_call: TRBV10-1; clone_size: NA; d_call: NA; cdr3_nt: TGCGCCACCCTCGGGCAGGGAACCCAAGAGACCCAGTACTTC; cdr3_aa: CATLGQGTQETQYF
j_call: TRBJ1-2; v_call: TRBV6-5; clone_size: NA; d_call: NA; cdr3_nt: TGTGCCAGCAGTTACTCGGTTGGGAGGACGATTGGCTACACCTTC; cdr3_aa: CASSYSVGRTIGYTF
j_call: TRBJ2-2; v_call: TRBV6-5; clone_size: NA; d_call: NA; cdr3_nt: TGTGCCAGTGTGACAGGGAACACCGGGGAGCTGTTTTTT; cdr3_aa: CASVTGNTGELFF
j_call: TRBJ1-3; v_call: TRBV7-9; clone_size: NA; d_call: NA; cdr3_nt: TGTGCCAGCAGCTTCACAGGGAGCTCTGGAAACACCATATATTTT; cdr3_aa: CASSFTGSSGNTIYF
j_call: TRBJ1-5; v_call: TRBV9; clone_size: few; d_call: TRBD1; cdr3_nt: TGTGCCAGCAGCGTCGGGACAGGGGGCTTTCAGCCCCAGCATTTT; cdr3_aa: CASSVGTGGFQPQHF
j_call: TRBJ2-7; v_call: TRBV5-4; clone_size: NA; d_call: TRBD2; cdr3_nt: TGTGCCAGCAGCTTGCAACTAGCGGCTAACGAGCAGTACTTC; cdr3_aa: CASSLQLAANEQYF
j_call: TRBJ1-1; v_call: TRBV28; clone_size: NA; d_call: TRBD1; cdr3_nt: TGTGCCAGCAGACTCCCGGGACAGGGGAATGAAGCTTTCTTT; cdr3_aa: CASRLPGQGNEAFF
j_call: TRBJ1-2; v_call: TRBV19; clone_size: NA; d_call: NA; cdr3_nt: TGTGCCAGTAGTCTTCAGGGTTTTTATGGCTACACCTTC; cdr3_aa: CASSLQGFYGYTF
j_call: TRBJ1-5; v_call: TRBV6-2/TRBV6-3; clone_size: NA; d_call: NA; cdr3_nt: TGTGCCAGCAGTAACAGGCTAAATCAGCCCCAGCATTTT; cdr3_aa: CASSNRLNQPQHF
j_call: TRBJ1-2; v_call: TRBV19; clone_size: NA; d_call: NA; cdr3_nt: TGTGCCAGTAGTACAGGGAGGGGGATTAAGGGCTACACCTTC; cdr3_aa: CASSTGRGIKGYTF
j_call: TRBJ2-3; v_call: TRBV9; clone_size: NA; d_call: TRBD2; cdr3_nt: TGTGCCAGCAGCGTAGAGGGACTAGCGGGGGCCCCGCCCACAGATACGCAGTATTTT; cdr3_aa: CASSVEGLAGAPPTDTQYF
j_call: TRBJ2-1; v_call: TRBV4-1; clone_size: NA; d_call: NA; cdr3_nt: TGCGCCAGCAGCCAAGAGGGGCAGGGTAAGAGTGAGCAGTTCTTC; cdr3_aa: CASSQEGQGKSEQFF
j_call: TRBJ1-1; v_call: TRBV11-2; clone_size: NA; d_call: NA; cdr3_nt: TGTGCCAGCAGCTTAGTTCCCCGGACTGAAGCTTTCTTT; cdr3_aa: CASSLVPRTEAFF
j_call: TRBJ1-1; v_call: TRBV5-8; clone_size: NA; d_call: NA; cdr3_nt: TGTGCCAGCAGCCCCCCCAGGGGCTGGAACACTGAAGCTTTCTTT; cdr3_aa: CASSPPRGWNTEAFF
j_call: TRBJ1-3; v_call: TRBV4-3; clone_size: once; d_call: NA; cdr3_nt: TGCGCCAGCAGCCAAGATCCGGGCTCTGGAAACACCATATATTTT; cdr3_aa: CASSQDPGSGNTIYF
j_call: TRBJ1-1; v_call: TRBV7-3; clone_size: few; d_call: NA; cdr3_nt: TGTGCCAGCAGCACAAATACGAACACTGAAGCTTTCTTT; cdr3_aa: CASSTNTNTEAFF
j_call: TRBJ1-2; v_call: TRBV9; clone_size: NA; d_call: NA; cdr3_nt: TGTGCCAGCAGCGCCGAACAGGGTCCCTCCACCTTC; cdr3_aa: CASSAEQGPSTF
j_call: TRBJ1-5; v_call: TRBV5-3; clone_size: NA; d_call: NA; cdr3_nt: TGTGCCAGAAGCTCCACTAGTGGGCCCCAGCATTTT; cdr3_aa: CARSSTSGPQHF
j_call: TRBJ2-3; v_call: TRBV5-8; clone_size: NA; d_call: TRBD2; cdr3_nt: TGTGCCAGCAGCTTGGCCCGGCGGGGGGACACAGATACGCAGTATTTT; cdr3_aa: CASSLARRGDTDTQYF
j_call: TRBJ1-2; v_call: TRBV5-8; clone_size: NA; d_call: NA; cdr3_nt: TGTGCCAGCAGCCTGGAAACGCAGGGCAAATATGGCTACACCTTC; cdr3_aa: CASSLETQGKYGYTF
j_call: TRBJ2-1; v_call: TRBV6-5; clone_size: NA; d_call: NA; cdr3_nt: TGTGCCAGCAGTATCAACCCGGGAAATGAGCAGTTCTTC; cdr3_aa: CASSINPGNEQFF